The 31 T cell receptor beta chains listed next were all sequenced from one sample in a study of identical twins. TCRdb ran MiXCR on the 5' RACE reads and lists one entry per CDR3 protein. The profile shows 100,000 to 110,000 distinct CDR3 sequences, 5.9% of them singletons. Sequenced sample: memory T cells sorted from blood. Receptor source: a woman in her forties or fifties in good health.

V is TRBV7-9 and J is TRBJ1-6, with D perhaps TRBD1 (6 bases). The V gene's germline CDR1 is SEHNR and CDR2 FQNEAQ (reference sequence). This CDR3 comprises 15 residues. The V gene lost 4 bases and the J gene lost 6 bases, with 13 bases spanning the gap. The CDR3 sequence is CASSSDSATNSPLHF. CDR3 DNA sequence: TGTGCCAGCAGCTCGGACAGTGCAACTAATTCACCCCTCCACTTT.

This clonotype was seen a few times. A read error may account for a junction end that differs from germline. As DNA, the CDR3 is TGTGCCAGCGACGGACAGGGGGCCTATAATGAGCAGTTCTTC. Translating gives CASDGQGAYNEQFF. The genes are TRBV25-1 and TRBJ2-1; 11 nucleotides agree with TRBD1. The CDR3 is 14 amino acids. Germline CDR1 MGHDK, CDR2 SYGVNS.

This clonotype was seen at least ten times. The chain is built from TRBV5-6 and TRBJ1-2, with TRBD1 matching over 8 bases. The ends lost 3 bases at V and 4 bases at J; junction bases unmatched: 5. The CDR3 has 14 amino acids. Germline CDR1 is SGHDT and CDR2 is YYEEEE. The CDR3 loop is CASSSRDRIYGYTF. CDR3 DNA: TGTGCCAGCAGCTCTCGGGACAGGATCTATGGCTACACCTTC.

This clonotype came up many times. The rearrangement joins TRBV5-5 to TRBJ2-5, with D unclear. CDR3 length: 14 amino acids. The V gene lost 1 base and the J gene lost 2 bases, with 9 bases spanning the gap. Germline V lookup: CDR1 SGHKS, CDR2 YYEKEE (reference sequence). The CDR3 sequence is CASSLYSGQETQYF. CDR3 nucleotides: TGTGCCAGCAGCTTGTATTCTGGACAAGAGACCCAGTACTTC.

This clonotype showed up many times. CDR3 loop: CAISQGTGDTGELFF. The CDR3 coding sequence is TGTGCCATCAGTCAGGGGACAGGGGACACCGGGGAGCTGTTTTTT. The chain links TRBV10-3 to TRBJ2-2, with 10 bases lining up with TRBD1. Germline CDR1 and CDR2: ENHRY and SYGVKD. The junction had 3 bases not matched to a gene; V was cut back by 5 bases and J by 3 bases. This CDR3 contains 15 residues.

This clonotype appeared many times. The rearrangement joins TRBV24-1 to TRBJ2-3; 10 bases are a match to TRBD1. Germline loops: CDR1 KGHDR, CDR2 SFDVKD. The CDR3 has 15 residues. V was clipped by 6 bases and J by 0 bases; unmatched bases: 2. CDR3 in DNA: TGTGCCACCAGTCGGACAGGGGGGAGCACAGATACGCAGTATTTT. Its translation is CATSRTGGSTDTQYF.

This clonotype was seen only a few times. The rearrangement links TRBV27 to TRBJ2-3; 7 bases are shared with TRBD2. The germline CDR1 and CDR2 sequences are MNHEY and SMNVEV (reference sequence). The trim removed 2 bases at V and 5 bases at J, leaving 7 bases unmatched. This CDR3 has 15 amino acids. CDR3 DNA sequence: TGTGCCAGCAGTTTAACTAGCGCTATGCTAGATACGCAGTATTTT. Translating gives CASSLTSAMLDTQYF.

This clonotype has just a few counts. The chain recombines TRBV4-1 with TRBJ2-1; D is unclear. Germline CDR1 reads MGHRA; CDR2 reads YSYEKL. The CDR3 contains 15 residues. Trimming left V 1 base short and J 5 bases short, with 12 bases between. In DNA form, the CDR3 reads TGCGCCAGCAGCCAAGGCGGATTCCCCCACAATGAGCAGTTCTTC. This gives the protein CASSQGGFPHNEQFF.

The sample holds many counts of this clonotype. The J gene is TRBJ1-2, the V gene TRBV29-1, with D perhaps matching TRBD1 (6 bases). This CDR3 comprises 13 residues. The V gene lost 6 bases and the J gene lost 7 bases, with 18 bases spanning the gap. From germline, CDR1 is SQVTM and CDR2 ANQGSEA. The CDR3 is CSVSAGQSSGYTF. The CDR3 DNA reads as TGCAGCGTCTCGGCAGGACAGTCTTCTGGCTACACCTTC.

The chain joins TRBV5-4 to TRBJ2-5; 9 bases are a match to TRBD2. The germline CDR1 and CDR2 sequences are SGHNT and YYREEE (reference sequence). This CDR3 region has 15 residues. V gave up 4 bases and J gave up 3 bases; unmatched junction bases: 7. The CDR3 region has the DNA TGTGCCAGCAGCCCTGGGCTAGCGGGAAAAGAGACCCAGTACTTC. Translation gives CASSPGLAGKETQYF.

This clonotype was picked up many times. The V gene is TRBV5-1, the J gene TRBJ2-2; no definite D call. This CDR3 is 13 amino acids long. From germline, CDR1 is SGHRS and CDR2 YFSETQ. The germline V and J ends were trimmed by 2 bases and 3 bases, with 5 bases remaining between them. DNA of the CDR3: TGCGCCAGCAGCTTAGCGTACACCGGGGAGCTGTTTTTT. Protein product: CASSLAYTGELFF.

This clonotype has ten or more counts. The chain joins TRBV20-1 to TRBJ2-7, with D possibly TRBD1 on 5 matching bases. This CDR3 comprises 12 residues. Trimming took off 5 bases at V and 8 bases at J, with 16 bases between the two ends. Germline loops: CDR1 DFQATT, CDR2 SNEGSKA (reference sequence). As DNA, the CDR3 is TGCAGTGCTTATGGACCGCTGGGGCAGCAGTACTTC. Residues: CSAYGPLGQQYF.

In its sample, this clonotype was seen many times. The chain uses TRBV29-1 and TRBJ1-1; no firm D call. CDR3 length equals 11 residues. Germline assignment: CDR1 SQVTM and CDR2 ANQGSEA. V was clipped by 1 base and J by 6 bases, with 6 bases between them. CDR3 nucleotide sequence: TGCAGCGTTGAAGGCGGATCTGAAGCTTTCTTT. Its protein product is CSVEGGSEAFF.

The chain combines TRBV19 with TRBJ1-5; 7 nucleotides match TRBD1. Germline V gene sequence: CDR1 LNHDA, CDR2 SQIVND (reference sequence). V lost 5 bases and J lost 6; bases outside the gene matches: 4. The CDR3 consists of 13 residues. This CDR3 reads CASSSDRVQPQHF. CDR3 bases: TGTGCCAGTAGTTCCGACAGGGTTCAGCCCCAGCATTTT.

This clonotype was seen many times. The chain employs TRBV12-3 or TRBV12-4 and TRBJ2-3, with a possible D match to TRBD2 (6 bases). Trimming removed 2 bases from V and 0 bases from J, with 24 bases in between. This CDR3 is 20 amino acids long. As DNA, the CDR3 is TGTGCCAGCAGTTTACAAACTGCGGGCCTTTGGGGGGTTAGCACAGATACGCAGTATTTT. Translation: CASSLQTAGLWGVSTDTQYF.

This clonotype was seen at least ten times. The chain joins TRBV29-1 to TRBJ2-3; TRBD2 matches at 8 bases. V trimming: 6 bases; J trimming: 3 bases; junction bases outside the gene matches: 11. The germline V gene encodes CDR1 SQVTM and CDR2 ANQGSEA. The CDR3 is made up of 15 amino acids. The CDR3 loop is CSVSGGGRRTDTQYF. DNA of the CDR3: TGCAGCGTCTCCGGGGGCGGGAGGAGAACAGATACGCAGTATTTT.

The CDR3 region is CASSFTGGWQPQHF. The CDR3 DNA follows: TGTGCCAGCAGCTTCACAGGGGGCTGGCAGCCCCAGCATTTT. The chain employs TRBV12-3 or TRBV12-4 and TRBJ1-5, with TRBD1 matching over 9 bases. Unmatched junction bases numbered 7, after V lost 6 bases and J lost 7 bases. The CDR3 runs to 14 residues.

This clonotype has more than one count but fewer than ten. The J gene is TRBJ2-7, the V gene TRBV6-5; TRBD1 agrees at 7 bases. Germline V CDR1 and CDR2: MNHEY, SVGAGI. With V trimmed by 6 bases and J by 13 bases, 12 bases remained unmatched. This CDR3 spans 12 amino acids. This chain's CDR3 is CASSPPQGSAYF. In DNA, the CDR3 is TGTGCCAGCAGCCCACCACAGGGGTCTGCCTACTTC.

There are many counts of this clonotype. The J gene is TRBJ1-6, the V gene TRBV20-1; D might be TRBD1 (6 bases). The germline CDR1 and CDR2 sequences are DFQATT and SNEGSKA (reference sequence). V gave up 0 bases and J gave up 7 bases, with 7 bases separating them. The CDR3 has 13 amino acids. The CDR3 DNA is TGCAGTGCTAGAGAAGGACAGAATTCACCCCTCCACTTT. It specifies CSAREGQNSPLHF.

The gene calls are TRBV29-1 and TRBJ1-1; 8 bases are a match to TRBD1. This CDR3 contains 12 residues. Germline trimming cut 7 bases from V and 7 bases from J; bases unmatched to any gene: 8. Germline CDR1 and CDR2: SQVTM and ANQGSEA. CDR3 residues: CSGGQGKNEAFF. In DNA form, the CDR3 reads TGCAGCGGCGGACAGGGTAAAAATGAAGCTTTCTTT.

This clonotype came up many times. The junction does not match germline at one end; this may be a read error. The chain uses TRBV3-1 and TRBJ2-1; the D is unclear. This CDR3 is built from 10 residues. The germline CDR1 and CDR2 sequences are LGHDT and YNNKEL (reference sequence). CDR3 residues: CASSQDVVIF. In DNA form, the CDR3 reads TGTGCCAGCAGCCAAGATGTAGTAATCTTC.

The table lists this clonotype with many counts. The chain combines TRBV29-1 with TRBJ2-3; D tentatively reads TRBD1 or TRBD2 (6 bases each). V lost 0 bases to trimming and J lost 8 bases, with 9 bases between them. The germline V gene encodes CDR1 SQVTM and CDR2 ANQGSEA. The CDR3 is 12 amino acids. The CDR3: CSVEEGGRTQYF. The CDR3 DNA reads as TGCAGCGTTGAAGAGGGGGGCCGTACGCAGTATTTT.

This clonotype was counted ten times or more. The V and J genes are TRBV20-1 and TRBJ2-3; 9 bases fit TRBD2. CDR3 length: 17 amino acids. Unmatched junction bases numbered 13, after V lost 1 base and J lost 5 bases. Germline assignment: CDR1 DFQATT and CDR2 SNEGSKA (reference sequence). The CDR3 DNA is TGCAGTGCTAGAGGTCATCCTGGCGGGAGGGCCAAAGATACGCAGTATTTT. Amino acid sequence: CSARGHPGGRAKDTQYF.

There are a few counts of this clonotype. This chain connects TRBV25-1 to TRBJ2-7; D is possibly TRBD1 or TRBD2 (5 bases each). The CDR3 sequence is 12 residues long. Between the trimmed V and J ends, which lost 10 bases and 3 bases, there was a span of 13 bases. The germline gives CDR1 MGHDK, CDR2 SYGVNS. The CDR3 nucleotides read TGTGCCACCGGGACCAAGGTCTACGAGCAGTACTTC. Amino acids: CATGTKVYEQYF.

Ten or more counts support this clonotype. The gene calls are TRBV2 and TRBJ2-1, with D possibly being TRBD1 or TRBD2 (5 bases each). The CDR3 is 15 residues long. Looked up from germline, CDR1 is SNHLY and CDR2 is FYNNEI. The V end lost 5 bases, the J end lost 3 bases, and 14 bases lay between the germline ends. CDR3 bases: TGTGCCAGCAGTTACAGGTGGGGGAGCTACAATGAGCAGTTCTTC. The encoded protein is CASSYRWGSYNEQFF.

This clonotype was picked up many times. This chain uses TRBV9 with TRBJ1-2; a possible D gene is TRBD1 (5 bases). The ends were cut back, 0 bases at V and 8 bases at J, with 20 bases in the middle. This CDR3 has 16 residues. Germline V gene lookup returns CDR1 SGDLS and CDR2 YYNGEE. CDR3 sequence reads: CASSVGWGGRAGGYTF. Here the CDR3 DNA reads TGTGCCAGCAGCGTAGGTTGGGGCGGCAGGGCTGGCGGCTACACCTTC.

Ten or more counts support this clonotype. Here the CDR3 DNA reads TGTGCCAGCAGTGCCCACGGGGCACAGCGGAACACTGAAGCTTTCTTT. Translation gives CASSAHGAQRNTEAFF. The chain couples TRBV12-3 or TRBV12-4 to TRBJ1-1; D is perhaps TRBD1 (5 bases). The CDR3 runs to 16 residues. V dropped 5 bases and J dropped 1 base, with 17 bases sitting between them.

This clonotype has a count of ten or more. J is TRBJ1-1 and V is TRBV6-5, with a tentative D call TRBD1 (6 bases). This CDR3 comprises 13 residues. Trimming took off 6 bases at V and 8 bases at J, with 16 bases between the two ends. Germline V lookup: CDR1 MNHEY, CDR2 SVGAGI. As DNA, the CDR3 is TGTGCCAGCAGACCACTCAGGGGTATGGAAGCTTTCTTT. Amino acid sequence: CASRPLRGMEAFF.

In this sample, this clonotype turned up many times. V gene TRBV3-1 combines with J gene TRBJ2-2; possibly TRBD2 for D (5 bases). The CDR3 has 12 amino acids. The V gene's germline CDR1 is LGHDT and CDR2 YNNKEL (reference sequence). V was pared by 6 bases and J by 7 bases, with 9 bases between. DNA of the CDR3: TGTGCCAGCAGGGCAGGAGGCGGGGAGCTGTTTTTT. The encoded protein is CASRAGGGELFF.

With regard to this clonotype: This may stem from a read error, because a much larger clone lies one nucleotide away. The chain's CDR3 is CATSRDLASSYNEQFF. CDR3 nucleotides: TGTGCCACCAGCAGAGATCTGGCTAGCTCCTACAATGAGCAGTTCTTC. V is TRBV15 and J is TRBJ2-1, with unresolved D. The germline CDR1 and CDR2 sequences are LNHNV and YYDKDF (reference sequence). The CDR3 loop spans 16 amino acids. V lost 0 bases and J lost 0, with 9 bases in between.

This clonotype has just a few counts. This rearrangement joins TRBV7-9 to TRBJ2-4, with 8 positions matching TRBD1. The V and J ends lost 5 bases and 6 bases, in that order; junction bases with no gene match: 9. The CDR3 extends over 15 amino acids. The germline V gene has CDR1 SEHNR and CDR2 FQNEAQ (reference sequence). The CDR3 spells CASSNPTGAGNIQYF. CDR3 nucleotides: TGTGCCAGCAGCAACCCGACAGGGGCGGGAAACATTCAGTACTTC.